These 7 T cell receptor beta chains came from one sample sequenced in a study of T cell responses to AZD1222 COVID-19 vaccine. TCRdb's table, derived via immunoSEQ multiplex PCR, lists solely in-frame clones and lacks some. The sample carries 84,000 or so clones, about 85% recorded once. Here the sequenced sample was peripheral blood, taken on day 0 of AZD1222 vaccination. Every receptor here comes from an adult in good health.

The rearrangement uses TRBV30 and TRBJ1-1; D unclear. V lost 7 bases to trimming and J lost 10 bases, with 16 bases between them. The CDR3 is 11 amino acids. Germline V gene lookup returns CDR1 GTSNPN and CDR2 SVGIG (reference sequence). The CDR3, as DNA: TGTGCCTCTAAGGCTGTTCTGGGAGCTTTCTTT. As protein: CASKAVLGAFF.

V gene TRBV7-8 combines with J gene TRBJ2-1; possible D gene TRBD2, 5 bases. V shed 0 bases and J shed 9 bases, with 18 bases lying between them. The germline gives CDR1 SGHVS, CDR2 FQNEAQ. The CDR3 spans 16 residues. The chain's CDR3 is CASSLAAMGAEGEQFF. The CDR3 nucleotides read TGTGCCAGCAGCTTAGCGGCCATGGGAGCAGAAGGTGAGCAGTTCTTC.

The chain employs TRBV19 and TRBJ1-6, with TRBD1 as a possible D gene (6 bases). CDR1 and CDR2 (germline): LNHDA, SQIVND (reference sequence). There are 17 residues in the CDR3. Trimming removed 6 bases at V and 0 bases at J, with 15 bases between. CDR3 protein: CASSPGVGSSYNSPLHF. CDR3 DNA: TGTGCCAGTAGCCCAGGGGTTGGGAGCTCCTATAATTCACCCCTCCACTTT. Complete variable domain (other parts from reference TRBV19 and TRBJ1-6): DGGITQSPKYLFRKEGQNVTLSCEQNLNHDAMYWYRQDPGQGLRLIYYSQIVNDFQKGDIAEGYSVSREKKESFPLTVTSAQKNPTAFYLCASSPGVGSSYNSPLHFGNGTRLTVT.

Written as DNA, the CDR3 is TGTGCCAGCAGCTTGAGGCAGGGCTCTGGCTACACCTTC. This sequence encodes CASSLRQGSGYTF. The genes are TRBV7-8 and TRBJ1-2, with D possibly being TRBD1 (5 bases). The CDR3 extends over 13 amino acids. The V gene's germline CDR1 is SGHVS and CDR2 FQNEAQ. Deletions cut 3 bases from V and 7 bases from J, with 12 bases between.

The CDR3 is CASSLPSGRRNTGELFF. The CDR3 region has the DNA TGTGCCAGCAGCTTGCCCAGCGGGAGGAGGAACACCGGGGAGCTGTTTTTT. The chain couples TRBV7-2 to TRBJ2-2; TRBD2 aligns across 9 bases. The CDR3 extends over 17 amino acids. Germline CDR1 reads SGHTA; CDR2 reads FQGNSA. Losses at the gene ends were 3 bases for V and 1 base for J; bases not matched to a gene: 6.

V is TRBV6-5 and J is TRBJ2-1; a weak D match, TRBD2 (6 bases). V gave up 2 bases and J gave up 4 bases, with 15 bases separating them. Germline lookup yields CDR1 MNHEY and CDR2 SVGAGI. The CDR3 loop spans 16 amino acids. DNA for the CDR3: TGTGCCAGCAGTTACAGACTAGGCAGGCCGTACAATGAGCAGTTCTTC. This codes for CASSYRLGRPYNEQFF.

The chain employs TRBV9 and TRBJ1-2; no definite D call. V lost 4 bases to trimming and J lost 6 bases, with 13 bases between them. Germline assignment: CDR1 SGDLS and CDR2 YYNGEE. The CDR3 runs 13 residues. The CDR3 loop reads CASSPYVSDGYTF. The CDR3 DNA reads as TGTGCCAGCAGCCCCTATGTCTCCGATGGCTACACCTTC.